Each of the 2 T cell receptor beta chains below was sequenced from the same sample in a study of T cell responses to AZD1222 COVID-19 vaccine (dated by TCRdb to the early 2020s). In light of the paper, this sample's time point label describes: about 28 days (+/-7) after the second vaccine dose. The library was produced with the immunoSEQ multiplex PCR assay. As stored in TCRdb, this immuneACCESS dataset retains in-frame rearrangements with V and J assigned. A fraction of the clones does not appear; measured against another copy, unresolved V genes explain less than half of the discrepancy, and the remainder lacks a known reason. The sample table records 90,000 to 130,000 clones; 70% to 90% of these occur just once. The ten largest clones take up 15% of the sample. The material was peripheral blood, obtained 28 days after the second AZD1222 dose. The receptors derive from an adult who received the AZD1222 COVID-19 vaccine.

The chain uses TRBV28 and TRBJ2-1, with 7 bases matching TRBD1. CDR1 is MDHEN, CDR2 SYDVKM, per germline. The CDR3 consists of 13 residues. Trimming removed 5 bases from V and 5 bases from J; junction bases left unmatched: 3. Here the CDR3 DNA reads TGTGCCAGCAGTGTGAGGGGGCACAATGAGCAGTTCTTC. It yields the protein CASSVRGHNEQFF.

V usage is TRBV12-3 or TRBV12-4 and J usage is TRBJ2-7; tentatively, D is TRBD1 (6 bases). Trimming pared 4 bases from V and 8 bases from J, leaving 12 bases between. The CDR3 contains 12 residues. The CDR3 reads CASSWGQSKQYF. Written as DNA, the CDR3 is TGTGCCAGCAGTTGGGGACAATCGAAGCAGTACTTC.